The next 8 T cell receptor beta chains were all read from a single sample in a study of T-cell memory formation after mild COVID-19. TCRdb redid the calling of the 5' RACE reads with MiXCR, one entry per CDR3 protein. The sample holds about 270,000 distinct CDR3 sequences, less than 20% seen once. The specimen sequenced was PBMCs or a T cell subset sorted from them (not recorded which). These TCRs come from an adult woman who had mild COVID-19 (a few samples of this study predate the infection). Cell type and time point are not known.

The J gene is TRBJ2-3, the V gene TRBV4-1, with 7 bases fitting TRBD1. This CDR3 spans 16 amino acids. Germline CDR1 reads MGHRA; CDR2 reads YSYEKL. V gave up 2 bases and J gave up 2 bases; unmatched junction bases: 7. CDR3 sequence (DNA): TGCGCCAGCAGCCAAACGACAGGGTTCAACACAGATACGCAGTATTTT. It encodes CASSQTTGFNTDTQYF.

In its sample, this clonotype was seen a few times. The chain joins TRBV7-2 to TRBJ2-7, with TRBD1 as a possible D gene (5 bases). V was clipped by 4 bases and J by 6 bases, with 16 bases between them. Germline CDR1 reads SGHTA; CDR2 reads FQGNSA. The CDR3 covers 14 residues. For the CDR3, the DNA is TGTGCCAGCAGCTGGACATATCAGGGTACCGAGCAGTACTTC. This codes for CASSWTYQGTEQYF.

This clonotype came up a few times. The chain has TRBV27 and TRBJ2-3, with D possibly being TRBD1 (6 bases). The germline gives CDR1 MNHEY, CDR2 SMNVEV (reference sequence). The CDR3 runs to 13 residues. The germline V and J ends were trimmed by 8 bases and 0 bases, with 9 bases remaining between them. CDR3 bases: TGTGCCAGCCGGGGACATAGCACAGATACGCAGTATTTT. Its protein product is CASRGHSTDTQYF.

The V and J genes are TRBV19 and TRBJ2-5; TRBD2 matches at 7 bases. J lost 2 bases, V lost 5 bases, and 5 bases had no gene match. Per the germline V gene, CDR1 is LNHDA and CDR2 is SQIVND (reference sequence). The CDR3 contains 14 residues. The CDR3 reads CASSGLVLQETQYF. The CDR3 DNA is TGTGCCAGTAGTGGACTAGTATTGCAAGAGACCCAGTACTTC.

The gene calls are TRBV19 and TRBJ2-2, with 9 bases fitting TRBD2. The V gene's germline CDR1 is LNHDA and CDR2 SQIVND (reference sequence). There are 18 residues in the CDR3. Trimming cost V 5 bases and J 0 bases; bases outside gene matches: 10. In DNA, the CDR3 is TGTGCCAGTAGTCTGAGGCTAGCGGGGACCGCGAACACCGGGGAGCTGTTTTTT. Translating it yields CASSLRLAGTANTGELFF.

Only a few counts were recorded for this clonotype. No conserved phenylalanine or tryptophan is present at the end of the CDR3, so a read error is the likely explanation. No DNA is shown, since the ends of the CDR3 on it are uncertain; the CDR3 is the one TCRdb lists. The chain couples TRBV7-9 to TRBJ1-5. Germline V CDR1 and CDR2: SEHNR, FQNEAQ (reference sequence). Ends included, the CDR3 has 10 residues. CDR3 loop: CASSPRQSRL.

This clonotype was counted only a few times. The chain is built from TRBV7-9 and TRBJ2-7; 7 bases fit TRBD2. The germline V gene has CDR1 SEHNR and CDR2 FQNEAQ (reference sequence). Trimming removed 5 bases from V and 4 bases from J; junction bases left unmatched: 14. This CDR3 has 16 residues. The CDR3 nucleotides are TGTGCCAGCAGCCTAGGGCACGGGAGGAACCCATACGAGCAGTACTTC. As protein: CASSLGHGRNPYEQYF.

V is TRBV7-9 and J is TRBJ1-1; possible D gene TRBD1, 5 bases. V was clipped by 4 bases and J by 0 bases, with 18 bases between them. Germline CDR1 is SEHNR and CDR2 is FQNEAQ (reference sequence). The CDR3 consists of 17 residues. The CDR3 sequence is CASSSGAVSLMNTEAFF. CDR3 coding DNA: TGTGCCAGCAGCTCCGGGGCCGTATCACTGATGAACACTGAAGCTTTCTTT.